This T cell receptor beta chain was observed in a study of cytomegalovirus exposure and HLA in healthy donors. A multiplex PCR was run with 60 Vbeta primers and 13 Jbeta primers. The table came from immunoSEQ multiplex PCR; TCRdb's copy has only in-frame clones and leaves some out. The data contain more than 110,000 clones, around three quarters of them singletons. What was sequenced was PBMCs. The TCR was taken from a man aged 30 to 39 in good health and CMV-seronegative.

Here the CDR3 DNA reads TGTGCCATCAGTGAGAGGACAGGGGGCAACACTGAAGCTTTCTTT. As protein: CAISERTGGNTEAFF. The rearrangement joins TRBV10-3 to TRBJ1-1; the match to TRBD1 covers 11 bases. With V trimmed by 2 bases and J by 2 bases, 1 base remained unmatched. The CDR3 runs 15 residues. Germline CDR1 ENHRY, CDR2 SYGVKD.